This T cell receptor beta chain was documented in a study of blood T cells in healthy people across ages. V was pared by 4 bases and J by 5 bases, with 15 bases between. The CDR3 has 15 amino acids. Germline V lookup: CDR1 SGHRS, CDR2 YFSETQ. For every donor, a draw yielded around 10 milliliters of peripheral blood. Study-level points and caveats: A strong correlation was seen between TCR beta diversity and naive T cell percentage.

Combining a sample-barcoded 5' primer with a J-beta primer mix, a second PCR ran for about 7 to 11 cycles. All cDNA molecules were each tagged by a template-switch adaptor with 12 random nucleotides. TCRdb re-derived calls from the 5' RACE reads in MiXCR, one entry per CDR3 protein. The sample holds over 700,000 distinct CDR3 sequences, less than 70% seen once. Note on this clonotype: Its antigen is currently unknown.

The sample taken for sequencing was blood. The receptor comes from a man older than 75 in good health. The chain recombines TRBV5-1 with TRBJ1-4; D gene ambiguous. In nucleotides, the CDR3 is TGCGCCAGCAGCCCGACGGCCAGCTCGAATGAAAAACTGTTTTTT. Protein: CASSPTASSNEKLFF.